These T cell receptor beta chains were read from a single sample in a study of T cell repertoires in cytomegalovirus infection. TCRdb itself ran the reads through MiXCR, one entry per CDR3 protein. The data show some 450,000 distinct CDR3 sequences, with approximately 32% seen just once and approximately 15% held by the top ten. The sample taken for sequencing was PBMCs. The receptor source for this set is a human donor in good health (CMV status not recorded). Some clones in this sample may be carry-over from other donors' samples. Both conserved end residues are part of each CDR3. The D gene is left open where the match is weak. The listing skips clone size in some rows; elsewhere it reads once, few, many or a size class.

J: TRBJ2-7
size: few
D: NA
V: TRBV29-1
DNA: TGCAGCGTTGAAGACGAAAGATCCGAGCAGTACTTC
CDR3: CSVEDERSEQYF

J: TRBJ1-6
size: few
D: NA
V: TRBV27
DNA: TGTGCCAGCAGTTTATATGGTTCACCCCTCCACTTT
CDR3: CASSLYGSPLHF

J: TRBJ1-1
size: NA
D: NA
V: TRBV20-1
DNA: TGCAGTGCTAGAGAACAGCCCATGAACACTGAAGCTTTCTTT
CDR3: CSAREQPMNTEAFF

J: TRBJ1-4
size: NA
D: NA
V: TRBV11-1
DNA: TGTGCCAGCAGCTTAGTCGGGGATGCAACTAATGAAAAACTGTTTTTT
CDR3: CASSLVGDATNEKLFF

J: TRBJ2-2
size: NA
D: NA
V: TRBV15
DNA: TGTGCCACCAGCAGCACGACAGACGCGAACACCGGGGAGCTGTTTTTT
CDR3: CATSSTTDANTGELFF

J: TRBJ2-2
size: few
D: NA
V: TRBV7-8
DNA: TGTGCCAGCAGCCACAAACCGAATGGGGAGCTGTTTTTT
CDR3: CASSHKPNGELFF

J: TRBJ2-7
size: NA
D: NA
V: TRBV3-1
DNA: TGTGCCAGCAGCCAAGGGGGACGTGGGGAGCAGTACTTC
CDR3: CASSQGGRGEQYF

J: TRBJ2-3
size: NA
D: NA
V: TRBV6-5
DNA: TGTGCCAGCAGGCCGGGACTGCCCACAGATACGCAGTATTTT
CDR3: CASRPGLPTDTQYF

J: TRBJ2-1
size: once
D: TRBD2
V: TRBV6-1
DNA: TGTGCCAGCCTACTCCCGGGACTAAACAATGAGCAGTTCTTC
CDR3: CASLLPGLNNEQFF

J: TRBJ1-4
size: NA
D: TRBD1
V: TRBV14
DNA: TGTGCCAGCAGCCAAGATACAGGGGAGAGGGAAAAACTGTTTTTT
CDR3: CASSQDTGEREKLFF

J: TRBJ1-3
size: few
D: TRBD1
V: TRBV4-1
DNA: TGCGCCAGCAGCCAGGACCCCCCGGAGGGGGCAGGTGCTGGAAACACCATATATTTT
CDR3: CASSQDPPEGAGAGNTIYF

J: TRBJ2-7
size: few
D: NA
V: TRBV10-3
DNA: TGTGCCATCAGGCAGGGGTACGAGCAGTACTTC
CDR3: CAIRQGYEQYF

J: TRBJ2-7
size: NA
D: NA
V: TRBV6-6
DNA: TGTGCCAGTTGCCCCCGGGACCAGAGCTCCTACGAGCAGTACTTC
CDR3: CASCPRDQSSYEQYF

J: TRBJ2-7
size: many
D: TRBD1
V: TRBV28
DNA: TGTGCCAGCAAGTTACAGGGGGGTAAGAACGAGCAGTACTTC
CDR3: CASKLQGGKNEQYF

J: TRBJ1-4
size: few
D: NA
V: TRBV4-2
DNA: TGTGCCAGCAGCCAAGAAAGCCTGGGGTCAAATGAAAAACTGTTTTTT
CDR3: CASSQESLGSNEKLFF

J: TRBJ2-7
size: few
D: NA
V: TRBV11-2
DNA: TGTGCCAGCAGGCAAGAGCTAGGGCCGGGCAACGAGCAGTACTTC
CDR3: CASRQELGPGNEQYF

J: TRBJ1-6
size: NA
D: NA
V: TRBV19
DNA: TGTGCCAGCCGGGGACGGATTAATTCACCCCTCCACTTT
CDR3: CASRGRINSPLHF

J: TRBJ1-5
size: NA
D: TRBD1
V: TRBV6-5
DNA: TGTGCCAGCAGTGCGCAGGGGGTCAATCAGCCCCAGCATTTT
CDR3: CASSAQGVNQPQHF

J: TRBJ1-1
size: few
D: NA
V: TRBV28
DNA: TGTGCCAGCAGCTCTTTGGGGGTCACTGAAGCTTTCTTT
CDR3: CASSSLGVTEAFF

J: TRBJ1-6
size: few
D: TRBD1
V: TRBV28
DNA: TGTGCCAGCAGTTACCGACAGGGCGGACACTCACCCCTCCACTTT
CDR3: CASSYRQGGHSPLHF

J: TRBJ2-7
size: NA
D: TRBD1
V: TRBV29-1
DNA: TGCAGCGTTGCTGGGACAGGGGGAAACGAGCAGTACTTC
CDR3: CSVAGTGGNEQYF

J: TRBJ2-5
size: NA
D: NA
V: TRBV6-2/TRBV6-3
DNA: TGTGCCAGCAGTAAAAAGTACCAAGAGACCCAGTACTTC
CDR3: CASSKKYQETQYF

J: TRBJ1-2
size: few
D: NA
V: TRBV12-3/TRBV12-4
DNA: TGTGCCAGCAGCGACCACAGGAACTATGGCTACACCTTC
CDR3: CASSDHRNYGYTF

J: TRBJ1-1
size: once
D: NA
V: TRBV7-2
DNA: TGTGCCAGCACCACGGAAGCAGCCAATCCGGAAACAGATTTGTTT
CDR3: CASTTEAANPETDLF

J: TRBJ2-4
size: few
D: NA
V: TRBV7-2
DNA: TGTGCCAGCAGCCGCGGGTGGGGGGATGAGTCCAAAAACATTCAGTACTTC
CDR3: CASSRGWGDESKNIQYF

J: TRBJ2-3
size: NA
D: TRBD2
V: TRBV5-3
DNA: TGTGCCAGCAGACTTGCCGCTAGCGGGGCGTTCGGCACAGATACGCAGTATTTT
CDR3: CASRLAASGAFGTDTQYF

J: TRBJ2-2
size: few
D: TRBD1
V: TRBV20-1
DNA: TGCAGTGCTACCGGGACAGCCAACACCGGGGAGCTGTTTTTT
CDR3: CSATGTANTGELFF

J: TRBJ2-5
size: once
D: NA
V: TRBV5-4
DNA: TGTGCCAGCAGCTTGGGGACAGATATTCAAGAGACCCAGTACTTC
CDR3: CASSLGTDIQETQYF

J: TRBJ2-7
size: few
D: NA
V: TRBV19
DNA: TGTGCCAGTAGTGCGGGGCCGTCGACCACCTACGAGCAGTACTTC
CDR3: CASSAGPSTTYEQYF

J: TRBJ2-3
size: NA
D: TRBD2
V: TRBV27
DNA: TGTGCCAGCAGGATTGAGTTCGGGACTAGCGATAGCACAGATACGCAGTATTTT
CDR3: CASRIEFGTSDSTDTQYF

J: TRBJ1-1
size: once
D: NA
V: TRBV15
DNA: TGTGCCACCAGCAGAGTGCAGGGGATTTGGACTGAAGCTTTCTTT
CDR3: CATSRVQGIWTEAFF

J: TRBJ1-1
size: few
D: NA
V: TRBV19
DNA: TGTGCCAGTACCACTCGGGGGGGCGGCGGTTATGAAGCTTTCTTT
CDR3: CASTTRGGGGYEAFF

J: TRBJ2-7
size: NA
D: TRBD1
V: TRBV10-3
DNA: TGTGCCATCAGTGAGTCGGGGACAGGACCCTACGAGCAGTACTTC
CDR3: CAISESGTGPYEQYF

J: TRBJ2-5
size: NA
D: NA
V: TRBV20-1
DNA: TGCAGTGCTAGAGATGGGGAGAACTGGGATCCATGGACCCAGTACTTC
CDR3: CSARDGENWDPWTQYF

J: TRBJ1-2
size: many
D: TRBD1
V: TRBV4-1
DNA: TGCGCCAGCAGCCTTACCGGGACAGGGACATATGGCTACACCTTC
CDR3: CASSLTGTGTYGYTF

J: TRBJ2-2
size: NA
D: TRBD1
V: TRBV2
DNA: TGTGCCAGCAGTGATGGGACAGGAACGAACACCGGGGAGCTGTTTTTT
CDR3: CASSDGTGTNTGELFF

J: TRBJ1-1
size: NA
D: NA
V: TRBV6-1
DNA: TGTGCCAGCAGTTACGGGGGGCGAGGGAACACTGAAGCTTTCTTT
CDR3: CASSYGGRGNTEAFF

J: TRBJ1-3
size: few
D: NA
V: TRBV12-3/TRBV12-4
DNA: TGTGCCAGCAGTTTCGGGCGGAACTCTGGAAACACCATATATTTT
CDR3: CASSFGRNSGNTIYF

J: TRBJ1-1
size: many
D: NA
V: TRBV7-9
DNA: TGTGCCAGCAGCTTTGGGAGGATGAGCAGCGACACTGAAGCTTTCTTT
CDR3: CASSFGRMSSDTEAFF

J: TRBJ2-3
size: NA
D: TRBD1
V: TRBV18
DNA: TGTGCCAGCTCACCAACAGGGGTTTTCACAGATACGCAGTATTTT
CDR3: CASSPTGVFTDTQYF

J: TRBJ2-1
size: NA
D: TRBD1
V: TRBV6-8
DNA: TGTGCCAGCAGTCTCCGGGACAGCTCCTACAATAAGCAGTTCTTC
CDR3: CASSLRDSSYNKQFF

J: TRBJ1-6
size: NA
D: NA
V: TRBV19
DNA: TGTGCCAGTAGTATAGGTCCGACAGGCACCAATAATTCACCCCTCCACTTT
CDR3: CASSIGPTGTNNSPLHF

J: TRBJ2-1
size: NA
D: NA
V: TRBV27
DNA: TGTGCCAGCAGATTAGGCCCGGGGTCCTACAATGAGCAGTTCTTC
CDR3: CASRLGPGSYNEQFF

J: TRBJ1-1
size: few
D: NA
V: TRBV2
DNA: TGTGCCAGCAGTACCCGGGACGGAAACACTGAAGCTTTCTTT
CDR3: CASSTRDGNTEAFF

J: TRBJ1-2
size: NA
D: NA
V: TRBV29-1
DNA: TGCAGCGTTGGGGGGTCGGGGGACGGCTACACCTTC
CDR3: CSVGGSGDGYTF

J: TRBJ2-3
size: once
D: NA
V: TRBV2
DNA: TGTGCCAGCAGTCCCCATAGTACCGTTCGCACAGATACGCAGTATTTT
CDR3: CASSPHSTVRTDTQYF

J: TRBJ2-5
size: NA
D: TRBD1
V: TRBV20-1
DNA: TGCAGTGGTAGGACAGGGGGCGAGACCCAGTACTTC
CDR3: CSGRTGGETQYF

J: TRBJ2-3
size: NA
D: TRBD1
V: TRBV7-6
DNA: TGTGCCAGCAGCTTAGGAGGGGTTTTCGGACAGGGGGCAGATACGCAGTATTTT
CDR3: CASSLGGVFGQGADTQYF

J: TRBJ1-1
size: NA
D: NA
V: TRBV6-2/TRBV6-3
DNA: TGTGCCAGCAGTCGGGAGGAGGCCACTGAAGCTTTCTTT
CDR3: CASSREEATEAFF

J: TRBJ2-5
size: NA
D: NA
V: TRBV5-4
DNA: TGTGCCAGCAGCCAGACCCAGGGACAAGAGACCCAGTACTTC
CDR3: CASSQTQGQETQYF

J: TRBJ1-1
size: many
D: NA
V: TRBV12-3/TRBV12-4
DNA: TGTGCCAGCAGTGCCCGACAGGCGAACACTGAAGCTTTCTTT
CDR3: CASSARQANTEAFF

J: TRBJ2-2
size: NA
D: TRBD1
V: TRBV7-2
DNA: TGTGCCAGCAGCCCAGGACAGGGAGTTTACACCGGGGAGCTGTTTTTT
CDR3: CASSPGQGVYTGELFF

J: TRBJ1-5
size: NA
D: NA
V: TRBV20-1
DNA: TGCAGTGCTAGAGATGTCGGGCCCGGTGGGAATCAGCCCCAGCATTTT
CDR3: CSARDVGPGGNQPQHF

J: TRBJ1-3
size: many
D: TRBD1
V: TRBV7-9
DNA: TGTGCCAGCAGCTTAGTGGGACAGGGGAACACCATATATTTT
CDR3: CASSLVGQGNTIYF

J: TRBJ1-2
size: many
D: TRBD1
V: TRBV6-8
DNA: TGTGCCAGCAGGCGGACAGGGCTTTCTGGCTACACCTTC
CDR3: CASRRTGLSGYTF

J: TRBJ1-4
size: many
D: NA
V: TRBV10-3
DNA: TGTGCCATCAGTGAGTCGCAGGCAGGGGCACAAGAAAAACTGTTTTTT
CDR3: CAISESQAGAQEKLFF

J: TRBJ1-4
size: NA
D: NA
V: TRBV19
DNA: TGTGCCAGTAGTTTGAGGCCAGTTAATGAAAAACTGTTTTTT
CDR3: CASSLRPVNEKLFF

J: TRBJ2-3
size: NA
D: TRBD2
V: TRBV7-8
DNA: TGTGCCAGCAGCATAGACGTCGCGGGGGGGCCCACAGATACGCAGTATTTT
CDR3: CASSIDVAGGPTDTQYF

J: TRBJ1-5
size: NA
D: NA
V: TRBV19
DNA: TGTGCCAGTAGTATAGCGCTCCATCACAGGGGCAATCAGCCCCAGCATTTT
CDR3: CASSIALHHRGNQPQHF

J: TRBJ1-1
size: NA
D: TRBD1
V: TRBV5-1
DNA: TGCGCCAGCAGCTTGGATGGAGGGGGCTGGACTGAAGCTTTCTTT
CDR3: CASSLDGGGWTEAFF